The clone carrying this T cell receptor beta chain appeared a few times. These data belong to a study of blood T cell repertoires in COVID-19. The overall study: The origin of the acute and convalescent COVID-19 samples was the United States, Italy and Spain. T cells, B-cell-depleted T cells, or PBMCs supplied cDNA or gDNA.

In the original analysis: Amplifying reference gene primers gave estimates of nucleated cell counts. Here immunoSEQ multiplex PCR was the method, and the copy in TCRdb shows in-frame clones only, minus some. V and J calls and clone size come straight from that table; D and trimming were deduced from the DNA. This table has roughly 390,000 clones, less than 85% appearing once. Germline assignment: CDR1 ENHRY and CDR2 SYGVKD. The CDR3 runs to 13 residues. V lost 8 bases, J lost 3 bases, and 5 bases stayed unmatched. This sequence joins TRBV10-3 and TRBJ2-7; 9 nucleotides agree with TRBD1. The receptor was isolated from a woman aged 18-29 years with acute or convalescent COVID-19. Material for sequencing was peripheral blood. CDR3 bases: TGTGCCATCGGGGGGACAGGGTTCTACGAGCAGTACTTC. Its translation is CAIGGTGFYEQYF.